In this sample, the clone carrying this TCR beta chain turned up once. Its target is not known. This entry comes from a study of Ad26.COV2.S vaccination and SARS-CoV-2 variants. Treatment noted: approximately 18 received Ad26.COV2.S at low or high dose, single or two shots; about 5 received placebo; per-sample allocation not given. The samples were gathered on day 63 after the first injection of vaccine or placebo. In the vaccine, an Ad26 vector expressed the SARS-CoV-2 spike of the Wuhan strain. Here immunoSEQ multiplex PCR was the method, and the copy in TCRdb shows in-frame clones only, minus some. Of about 420,000 clones listed, 70% to 90% are singletons. General study points: Recipients of either vaccine or placebo displayed similar breadth of non-spike TCRs.

This specimen was peripheral blood, taken in a trial of Ad26.COV2.S vaccine versus placebo. The source is a person between 18 and 59 years old who received the Ad26.COV2.S COVID-19 vaccine or a placebo.

The CDR3 nucleotides are TGCGCCAGCAGCTTGACAGGGTTCAGGGAGACCCAGTACTTC. It translates to CASSLTGFRETQYF. The genes are TRBV5-1 and TRBJ2-5; tentative D call: TRBD1 (6 bases). Germline CDR1 SGHRS, CDR2 YFSETQ. The CDR3 contains 14 residues. Trimming took 1 base from V and 5 from J, leaving 12 bases between them.